This T cell receptor beta chain comes out of a study of blood T cell repertoires in COVID-19. As for the study in general: Acute and convalescent COVID-19 specimens originated in the United States, Italy and Spain. The analysed material was cDNA or gDNA that came from T cells, B-cell-depleted T cells, or PBMCs.

CDR1 and CDR2 from the germline V gene are SGHNT and YYREEE (reference sequence). V lost 5 bases and J 4 bases, leaving 10 bases between the germline ends. CDR3 length: 13 amino acids. Per the authors' pipeline: Amplifying reference gene primers gave estimates of nucleated cell counts. Profiled with immunoSEQ multiplex PCR; TCRdb holds only in-frame clones, not every one. Clone size and the V and J calls come from that table; the DNA yielded D and trimming. The table shows over 110,000 clones, with more than 70% occurring only once. The chain is built from TRBV5-4 and TRBJ2-1; possibly TRBD2 for D (5 bases). The sequenced sample consisted of peripheral blood. The clonotype was recovered from a human donor in a cohort sampled during active COVID-19. This CDR3 reads CASSRGGYNEQFF. The CDR3 DNA reads TGTGCCAGCAGTCGGGGTGGGTACAATGAGCAGTTCTTC.